This T cell receptor (beta chain) derives from a study of blood T cell repertoires in COVID-19. TCRdb's copy holds only in-frame clones and misses some; the assay was immunoSEQ multiplex PCR. This table holds about 350,000 clones, more than 70% found once. The CDR3 is 13 amino acids. V shed 5 bases and J shed 6 bases, with 10 bases lying between them. The V gene's germline CDR1 is SEHNR and CDR2 FQNEAQ (reference sequence). This clone was seen only once. The chain couples TRBV7-9 to TRBJ2-2; tentative D call: TRBD2 (5 bases). The sample taken for sequencing was PBMCs or T cells enriched from blood (not recorded which). The origin of this receptor is a woman aged 25 to 39 who had recovered from COVID-19. The CDR3 nucleotides are TGTGCCAGCAGCGTTTCTAGCTCCGGGGAGCTGTTTTTT. Encoded protein: CASSVSSSGELFF. The variable domain in full, completed from reference TRBV7-9 and TRBJ2-2, reads DTGVSQNPRHKITKRGQNVTFRCDPISEHNRLYWYRQTLGQGPEFLTYFQNEAQLEKSRLLSDRFSAERPKGSFSTLEIQRTEQGDSAMYLCASSVSSSGELFFGEGSRLTVL.